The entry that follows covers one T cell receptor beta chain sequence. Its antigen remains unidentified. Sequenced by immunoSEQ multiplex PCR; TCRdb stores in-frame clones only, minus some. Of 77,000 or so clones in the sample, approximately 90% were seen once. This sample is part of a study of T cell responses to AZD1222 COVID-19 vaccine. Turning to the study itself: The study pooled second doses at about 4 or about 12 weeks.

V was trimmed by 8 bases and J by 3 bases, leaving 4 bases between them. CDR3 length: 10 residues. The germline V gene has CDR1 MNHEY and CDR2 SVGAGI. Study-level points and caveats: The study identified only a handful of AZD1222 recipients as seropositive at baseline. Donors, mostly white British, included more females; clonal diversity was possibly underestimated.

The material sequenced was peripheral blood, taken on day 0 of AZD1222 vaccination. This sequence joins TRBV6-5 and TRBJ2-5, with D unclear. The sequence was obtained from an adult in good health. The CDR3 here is CASGEETQYF. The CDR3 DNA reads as TGTGCCAGCGGCGAAGAGACCCAGTACTTC.